The source of this TCR beta chain is a study of tumor and adjacent non-tumor tissue in lung cancer. In the study overall: Patients comprised some eleven adenocarcinoma, 2 squamous cell carcinoma and 1 small cell lung cancer.

To note about this clonotype: One end of the junction fails to match germline, which may point to a read error.

A modified ARM-PCR protocol with three rounds of nested PCR amplified TCRbeta. TCRdb independently ran MiXCR on the multiplex PCR reads; one entry per CDR3 protein. The table has 120,000 or so distinct CDR3 sequences, 60% to 70% seen once. RNA was extracted from bulk tissue without any cell sorting. The specimen was lung tumor tissue. The TCR was taken from a young man with non-small cell lung cancer.

CDR3 nucleotide sequence: TGTGCCAACAGCTTAGCAGCGGGTCATAATGAGCAGTTCTTC. This codes for CANSLAAGHNEQFF. The chain couples TRBV11-2 to TRBJ2-1, with D perhaps TRBD2 (6 bases). Germline V gene data show CDR1 as SGHAT and CDR2 as FQNNGV. The CDR3 loop spans 14 amino acids.